This paragraph covers one TCR beta chain sequence. No antigen is known for it. Blood samples measuring roughly 2.3 ml were taken per donor. With eight separate reactions per sample, the authors made cDNA. From the 5' RACE reads, TCRdb lists one entry per CDR3 protein and no DNA. The table lists 150,000 to 200,000 distinct CDR3 sequences. These data belong to a study of monozygotic twins with inflammatory bowel disease. Study results and limitations: TCRbeta diversity (inverse Simpson) was lower in IBD patients than in healthy co-twins. Distinct T cell subtypes could not be told apart.

Material: blood. This TCR came from a human donor with ulcerative colitis or Crohn's disease, or a healthy co-twin of an affected twin (not recorded which).

CDR3 sequence reads: CASTTGGVDIQYF. This sequence joins TRBV11-1 and TRBJ2-4; the TCRdb call, TRBD1, lacks DNA for checking. This CDR3 region has 13 residues. Per the germline V gene, CDR1 is SGHAT and CDR2 is FQDESV (reference sequence).